This passage covers 19 T cell receptor beta chains from one sample sequenced in a study of shared clonotypes between healthy human individuals. Positive CCR7 selection of CD45RO-negative cells yielded the naive CD8 cells, and terminally differentiated effector memory CD45RA+ cells were excluded. The table came from immunoSEQ multiplex PCR; TCRdb's copy has only in-frame clones and leaves some out. This sample has about 2 million clones, with approximately 94% found just once. Sequences were obtained from naive CD8+ T cells sorted from blood. The origin of the receptors is a man between 18 and 35 years old in good health.

The rearrangement uses TRBV19 and TRBJ2-2; D may correspond to TRBD1 or TRBD2 (5 bases each). The V gene lost 0 bases and the J gene lost 3 bases, with 17 bases spanning the gap. CDR3 length: 18 amino acids. Germline V gives CDR1 LNHDA, CDR2 SQIVND (reference sequence). The CDR3 loop reads CASSIDPNSWGYTGELFF. CDR3 nucleotides: TGTGCCAGTAGTATAGATCCCAACTCCTGGGGGTACACCGGGGAGCTGTTTTTT.

The chain combines TRBV27 with TRBJ1-2; D is uncertain. The CDR3 sequence is 12 residues long. V was clipped by 7 bases and J by 3 bases, with 9 bases between them. Looked up from germline, CDR1 is MNHEY and CDR2 is SMNVEV (reference sequence). In DNA, the CDR3 is TGTGCCAGCACCGCAGATTACTATGGCTACACCTTC. It specifies CASTADYYGYTF.

The chain has TRBV6-1 and TRBJ2-1; 8 bases are shared with TRBD2. From germline, CDR1 is MNHNS and CDR2 SASEGT. V gave up 2 bases and J gave up 7 bases; unmatched junction bases: 10. There are 16 residues in the CDR3. DNA for the CDR3: TGTGCCAGCAGTGAATATCCGGGACTAGTATCGAATGAGCAGTTCTTC. Amino acids: CASSEYPGLVSNEQFF.

The rearrangement uses TRBV10-2 and TRBJ1-1, with a tentative D call TRBD1 (6 bases). The V gene's germline CDR1 is WSHSY and CDR2 SAAADI. The ends were cut back, 5 bases at V and 5 bases at J, with 9 bases in the middle. The CDR3 has 12 residues. CDR3 loop: CASSTGRTEAFF. CDR3 sequence (DNA): TGCGCCAGCAGTACAGGGCGGACTGAAGCTTTCTTT.

This clone was seen just once. The sample carries other DNA sequences with the same CDR3. This chain uses TRBV30 with TRBJ2-7; D is possibly TRBD1 or TRBD2 (5 bases each). This CDR3 spans 11 amino acids. The V end was cut by 2 bases, the J end by 7 bases, with 9 bases between. CDR1 is GTSNPN and CDR2 is SVGIG in the germline V gene (reference sequence). The CDR3 sequence is CAWSPGTEQYF. The CDR3 region has the DNA TGTGCCTGGAGTCCGGGGACGGAGCAGTACTTC. The full variable domain, completed using reference TRBV30 and TRBJ2-7, is SQTIHQWPATLVQPVGSPLSLECTVEGTSNPNLYWYRQAAGRGLQLLFYSVGIGQISSEVPQNLSASRPQDRQFILSSKKLLLSDSGFYLCAWSPGTEQYFGPGTRLTVT.

The CDR3 nucleotides read TGTGCCAGCTCACCAGACGAGGACTCCTACGAGCAGTACTTC. It is translated as CASSPDEDSYEQYF. The V and J genes are TRBV18 and TRBJ2-7; no reliable D call. This CDR3 has 14 amino acids. The germline V gene has CDR1 KGHSH and CDR2 LQKENI. The ends were cut back, 2 bases at V and 0 bases at J, with 8 bases in the middle.

The rearrangement links TRBV29-1 to TRBJ2-7; no clear D gene. Trimming left V 2 bases short and J 5 bases short, with 19 bases between. The CDR3 is made up of 15 amino acids. The V gene's germline CDR1 is SQVTM and CDR2 ANQGSEA. CDR3 in amino acids: CSVEWTGLYTDEQYF. In DNA, the CDR3 is TGCAGCGTTGAATGGACCGGCCTCTATACGGACGAGCAGTACTTC.

This chain uses TRBV30 with TRBJ2-1; D may be TRBD1 or TRBD2 (6 bases each). Trimming took off 5 bases at V and 3 bases at J, with 17 bases between the two ends. Germline V gives CDR1 GTSNPN, CDR2 SVGIG (reference sequence). The CDR3 is made up of 15 amino acids. The CDR3 DNA reads as TGTGCCTGGGCCCCGGGGGCACCCCGCTACAATGAGCAGTTCTTC. Its translation is CAWAPGAPRYNEQFF.

The CDR3 DNA sequence: TGTGCCAGCAGAGACAGCCTCAATGAGCAGTTCTTC. Its translation: CASRDSLNEQFF. The V and J genes are TRBV2 and TRBJ2-1, with D possibly TRBD1 on 5 matching bases. CDR3 length: 12 amino acids. V lost 6 bases, J lost 6 bases, and 9 bases lay in between. In germline, CDR1 is SNHLY, CDR2 FYNNEI.

This clone was recorded once. Other DNA sequences in the sample encode the same CDR3. This sequence joins TRBV5-1 and TRBJ2-7; TRBD1 aligns across 10 bases. The CDR3 extends over 15 amino acids. V lost 0 bases and J lost 2; bases outside the gene matches: 2. Germline CDR1 reads SGHRS; CDR2 reads YFSETQ. Here the CDR3 reads CASSLVGTGAYEQYF. CDR3 nucleotide sequence: TGCGCCAGCAGCTTGGTAGGGACAGGGGCCTACGAGCAGTACTTC.

This clone appeared once. This chain connects TRBV18 to TRBJ2-1, with TRBD2 identical over 8 bases. The CDR3 extends over 20 amino acids. The germline V gene has CDR1 KGHSH and CDR2 LQKENI. J lost 5 bases, V lost 6 bases, and 24 bases had no gene match. The CDR3 sequence: CASSPRSEYSGGPKDNEQFF. The DNA for the CDR3 is TGTGCCAGCTCCCCAAGGTCGGAGTATTCGGGAGGGCCTAAAGACAATGAGCAGTTCTTC.

This rearrangement joins TRBV5-4 to TRBJ1-1, with D unresolved. CDR1 and CDR2 from the germline V gene are SGHNT and YYREEE (reference sequence). V lost 2 bases and J lost 1, with 12 bases in between. CDR3 length: 15 residues. CDR3 loop: CASSFVWESNTEAFF. The CDR3, as DNA: TGTGCCAGCAGCTTTGTATGGGAGTCGAACACTGAAGCTTTCTTT. The variable domain in full, completed from reference TRBV5-4 and TRBJ1-1, reads ETGVTQSPTHLIKTRGQQVTLRCSSQSGHNTVSWYQQALGQGPQFIFQYYREEENGRGNFPPRFSGLQFPNYSSELNVNALELDDSALYLCASSFVWESNTEAFFGQGTRLTVV.

V and J are TRBV6-1 and TRBJ2-7, with D possibly TRBD1 on 6 matching bases. V was cut by 4 bases and J by 5 bases, with 21 bases left in between. CDR3 length: 16 amino acids. Per germline, CDR1 MNHNS and CDR2 SASEGT. The CDR3 spells CASSGEPGTPSHEQYF. The CDR3, as DNA: TGTGCCAGCAGTGGGGAACCCGGGACACCGTCCCACGAGCAGTACTTC.

The chain employs TRBV7-9 and TRBJ1-1, with D possibly being TRBD1 (6 bases). Trimming shortened V by 1 base and J by 1 base, and 16 bases separated the two germline ends. The CDR3 loop spans 17 amino acids. The V gene's germline CDR1 is SEHNR and CDR2 FQNEAQ (reference sequence). The CDR3 here is CASSLGMAGHKNTEAFF. CDR3 in DNA: TGTGCCAGCAGCTTAGGTATGGCGGGACACAAGAACACTGAAGCTTTCTTT. The whole variable domain, remainder taken from reference TRBV7-9 and TRBJ1-1, is DTGVSQNPRHKITKRGQNVTFRCDPISEHNRLYWYRQTLGQGPEFLTYFQNEAQLEKSRLLSDRFSAERPKGSFSTLEIQRTEQGDSAMYLCASSLGMAGHKNTEAFFGQGTRLTVV.

With regard to this clone: Other DNA sequences in this sample translate to the same CDR3. This chain connects TRBV7-9 to TRBJ1-5, with 7 bases identical to TRBD1. Unmatched junction bases numbered 4, after V lost 1 base and J lost 7 bases. Germline values: CDR1 SEHNR, CDR2 FQNEAQ (reference sequence). The CDR3 extends over 14 amino acids. The CDR3 loop reads CASSLGQGVQPQHF. For the CDR3, the DNA is TGTGCCAGCAGCTTAGGGCAGGGGGTCCAGCCCCAGCATTTT.

The rearrangement uses TRBV7-8 and TRBJ2-3; the D gene is possibly TRBD2 (5 bases). The germline V and J ends were trimmed by 2 bases and 4 bases, with 16 bases remaining between them. CDR1 and CDR2 from the germline V gene are SGHVS and FQNEAQ. This CDR3 contains 16 residues. CDR3 in amino acids: CASSLPHRTYPDTQYF. The DNA for the CDR3 is TGTGCCAGCAGCTTACCCCATCGGACTTATCCAGATACGCAGTATTTT.

This chain joins TRBV21-1 and TRBJ2-5; the listed D gene, TRBD2, was not tested against the DNA. TRBV21-1 is a pseudogene segment. This CDR3 is 12 amino acids long. CDR3 amino acids: CASSGAGETQYF. CDR3 nucleotides: TGTGCCAGCAGCGGGGCGGGGGAGACCCAGTACTTC.

The chain couples TRBV20-1 to TRBJ1-1; perhaps TRBD1 as D (6 bases). CDR1 is DFQATT, CDR2 SNEGSKA, per germline (reference sequence). The V end was cut by 4 bases, the J end by 10 bases, with 13 bases between. This CDR3 spans 11 amino acids. The CDR3 loop is CSANVQGRAFF. The CDR3 DNA reads TGCAGTGCTAACGTCCAGGGGAGAGCTTTCTTT.

The chain employs TRBV6-5 and TRBJ2-7; TRBD1 is a possible D gene (6 bases). This CDR3 region has 16 residues. Trimming cost V 2 bases and J 2 bases, with 16 bases left between them. Germline CDR1 and CDR2: MNHEY and SVGAGI. CDR3 residues: CASSYDSLDSTYEQYF. In DNA, the CDR3 is TGTGCCAGCAGTTACGATAGTTTGGACAGTACCTACGAGCAGTACTTC.